The entry below describes one TCR beta chain. A second PCR of 7 to 11 cycles used a sample-barcoded 5' primer and a J-beta primer mix. TCRdb independently ran MiXCR on the 5' RACE reads; one entry per CDR3 protein. The sample shows 800,000 to 950,000 distinct CDR3 sequences, roughly 29% of them seen only once. These data come from a study of blood T cells in healthy people across ages. V was shortened by 3 bases and J by 3 bases, with 12 bases between the two germline ends. This CDR3 spans 14 amino acids. Germline V gene lookup returns CDR1 MGHRA and CDR2 YSYEKL. Each sample gave at least 6.5 million isolated PBMCs. These data also formed part of another study, on T cells of mothers and their children. This second study notes: When mothers and children were related, their normalized repertoire overlap, which was always slightly higher, did not differ significantly from that of unrelated pairs.

This chain connects TRBV4-1 to TRBJ2-7; D unclear. Sequenced: blood. The source of this sequence is a woman aged 40 to 50 in good health. CDR3 bases: TGCGCCAGCAGCCATGCACAAGCAAACTACGAGCAGTACTTC. Its translation: CASSHAQANYEQYF.